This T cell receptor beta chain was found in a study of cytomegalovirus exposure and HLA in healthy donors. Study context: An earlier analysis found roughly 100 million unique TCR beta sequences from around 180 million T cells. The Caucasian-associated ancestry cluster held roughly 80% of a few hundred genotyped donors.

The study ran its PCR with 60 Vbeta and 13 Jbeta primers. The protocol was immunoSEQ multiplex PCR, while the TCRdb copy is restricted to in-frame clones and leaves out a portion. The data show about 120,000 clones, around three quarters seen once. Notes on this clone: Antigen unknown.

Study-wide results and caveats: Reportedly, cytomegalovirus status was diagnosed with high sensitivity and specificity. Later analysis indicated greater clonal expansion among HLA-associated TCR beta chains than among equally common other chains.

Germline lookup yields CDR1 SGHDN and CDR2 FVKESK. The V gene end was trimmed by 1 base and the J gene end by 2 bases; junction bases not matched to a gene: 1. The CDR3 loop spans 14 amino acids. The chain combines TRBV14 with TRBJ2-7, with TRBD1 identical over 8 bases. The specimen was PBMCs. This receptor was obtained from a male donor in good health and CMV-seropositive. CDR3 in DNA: TGTGCCAGCAGCCAAGTACAGGGGGCCTACGAGCAGTACTTC. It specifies CASSQVQGAYEQYF.